This TCR beta chain was recovered during a study of blood T cells in healthy people across ages. Germline values: CDR1 PRHDT, CDR2 FYEKMQ (reference sequence). The CDR3 runs 16 residues. Combining a sample-barcoded 5' primer with a J-beta primer mix, a second PCR ran for about 6 to 11 cycles. TCRdb called the 5' RACE reads again in MiXCR, with one record for every CDR3 protein. This table has roughly 700,000 distinct CDR3 sequences, more than 20% appearing once. The same data also contributed to another study, on T cells of mothers and their children.

The material sequenced was blood. This TCR came from a boy between 5 and 17 years old in good health. The gene calls are TRBV13 and TRBJ2-5, with D hard to call. The tail of the sequence fits TRBJ2-1 better, so the J call may be wrong. The chain's CDR3 is CASSLGGPKSNNEQFF. CDR3 nucleotide sequence: TGTGCCAGCAGCTTAGGCGGACCGAAATCAAACAATGAGCAGTTCTTC.